These 30 T cell receptor beta chains came from one sample sequenced in a study of T-cell reconstitution after alpha-beta-depleted transplantation in children. Molecular barcoding with unique molecular identifiers was used for the TCRbeta library. Using its own MiXCR run on the PCR reads, TCRdb lists one record per CDR3 protein. The table has over 400,000 distinct CDR3 sequences, under 15% seen once; the top ten hold around 5.6%. The material was PBMCs from the stem cell graft donor, obtained from the stem cell graft. These receptors were obtained from a human donor who donated a stem cell graft to a child with combined immunodeficiency.

This clonotype was detected ten times or more. The CDR3 DNA reads TGTGCCAGCAGCTTACTAGCGGGAGGAGTCGACGCGCAGTACTTC. As protein: CASSLLAGGVDAQYF. The gene calls are TRBV7-2 and TRBJ2-7; TRBD2 matches 11 bases. CDR1 is SGHTA and CDR2 is FQGNSA in the germline V gene. The CDR3 length is 15 residues. J lost 9 bases, V lost 2 bases, and 9 bases had no gene match.

This clonotype was counted between two and nine times. The chain couples TRBV6-2 or TRBV6-3 to TRBJ2-7; 13 bases are a match to TRBD2. Trimming took 7 bases from V and 6 from J; bases not matched to a gene: 12. The CDR3 sequence is 16 residues long. Germline CDR1 and CDR2: MNHEY and SVGEGT. DNA for the CDR3: TGTGCCAGCAAGCCGGGGACTAGCGGGATCATGGGCGAGCAGTACTTC. Protein product: CASKPGTSGIMGEQYF.

This clonotype was seen a few times. The genes are TRBV7-6 and TRBJ2-7; 7 positions agree with TRBD2. The CDR3 loop spans 13 amino acids. J gave up 8 bases and V 1 base, and 5 bases lay outside the gene matches. CDR1 is SGHVS and CDR2 is FNYEAQ in the germline V gene. The CDR3 here is CASSLDAGTKQYF. The CDR3 DNA follows: TGTGCCAGCAGCTTAGACGCCGGGACTAAGCAGTACTTC.

The sample holds a few counts of this clonotype. The rearrangement joins TRBV29-1 to TRBJ2-2, with TRBD1 matching over 9 bases. V lost 6 bases and J lost 5; bases outside the gene matches: 7. Germline CDR1 and CDR2: SQVTM and ANQGSEA. The CDR3 contains 14 residues. The CDR3 region has the DNA TGCAGCGTCCCTGGGACAGGGAGAACCGGGGAGCTGTTTTTT. Protein sequence: CSVPGTGRTGELFF.

The table lists this clonotype with a few counts. This sequence joins TRBV5-1 and TRBJ2-7; D is possibly TRBD1 (6 bases). The CDR3 is made up of 15 amino acids. Germline V CDR1 and CDR2: SGHRS, YFSETQ. Trimming took off 1 base at V and 2 bases at J, with 13 bases between the two ends. The CDR3 coding sequence is TGCGCCAGCAGCTTGATTCCACAGGGTCCCTACGAGCAGTACTTC. It encodes CASSLIPQGPYEQYF. Filled out from reference TRBV5-1 and TRBJ2-7, the complete variable domain reads KAGVTQTPRYLIKTRGQQVTLSCSPISGHRSVSWYQQTPGQGLQFLFEYFSETQRNKGNFPGRFSGRQFSNSRSEMNVSTLELGDSALYLCASSLIPQGPYEQYFGPGTRLTVT.

The rearrangement uses TRBV7-6 and TRBJ2-5; 8 bases map to TRBD2. CDR3 length: 16 residues. The V segment lost 4 bases and the J segment 1 base; nucleotides outside the gene matches: 8. Germline V gene data show CDR1 as SGHVS and CDR2 as FNYEAQ. The CDR3 is CASSSKVAGLQETQYF. CDR3 nucleotides: TGTGCCAGCAGCTCGAAGGTAGCGGGGCTCCAAGAGACCCAGTACTTC. The variable domain in full, completed from reference TRBV7-6 and TRBJ2-5, reads GAGVSQSPRYKVTKRGQDVALRCDPISGHVSLYWYRQALGQGPEFLTYFNYEAQQDKSGLPNDRFSAERPEGSISTLTIQRTEQRDSAMYRCASSSKVAGLQETQYFGPGTRLLVL.

The rearrangement uses TRBV7-2 and TRBJ2-1, with 7 bases identical to TRBD2. This CDR3 comprises 18 residues. Germline CDR1 and CDR2: SGHTA and FQGNSA. After removal of 3 bases from V and 6 bases from J, the junction contained 17 bases not matched to a gene. The CDR3 DNA sequence: TGTGCCAGCAGCTTCGCTAGTGGGGGGGAGATCAGGCTCAATGAGCAGTTCTTC. Its protein is CASSFASGGEIRLNEQFF.

This clonotype is a singleton in its sample. This chain joins TRBV25-1 and TRBJ2-3; 12 bases align to TRBD2. V shed 2 bases and J 6 bases; nucleotides not matched to a gene: 6. This CDR3 region has 16 residues. Germline CDR1 is MGHDK and CDR2 is SYGVNS. Here the CDR3 reads CASSEGLAGGSDTQYF. The CDR3 DNA is TGTGCCAGCAGTGAAGGGCTAGCGGGGGGGAGTGATACGCAGTATTTT.

At least ten counts were recorded for this clonotype. The CDR3 spells CASSLPNAGANTGELFF. CDR3 coding DNA: TGTGCCAGCAGTCTCCCGAACGCGGGGGCGAACACCGGGGAGCTGTTTTTT. The V call is TRBV12-3 or TRBV12-4, the J call TRBJ2-2, with 7 positions matching TRBD2. The CDR3 contains 17 residues. The V gene end was trimmed by 5 bases and the J gene end by 0 bases; junction bases not matched to a gene: 9.

This rearrangement joins TRBV27 to TRBJ1-4; no firm D call. Germline V gives CDR1 MNHEY, CDR2 SMNVEV (reference sequence). V lost 7 bases and J 7 bases, leaving 13 bases between the germline ends. The CDR3 consists of 13 residues. This CDR3 is CASTRVWGEKLFF. CDR3 sequence (DNA): TGTGCCAGCACTAGGGTCTGGGGTGAAAAACTGTTTTTT. Drawing the rest from reference TRBV27 and TRBJ1-4, the complete variable domain is EAQVTQNPRYLITVTGKKLTVTCSQNMNHEYMSWYRQDPGLGLRQIYYSMNVEVTDKGDVPEGYKVSRKEKRNFPLILESPSPNQTSLYFCASTRVWGEKLFFGSGTQLSVL.

This clonotype was counted many times. J is TRBJ2-7 and V is TRBV15; D gene uncertain. The germline gives CDR1 LNHNV, CDR2 YYDKDF (reference sequence). The CDR3 is 12 amino acids. Trimming took 0 bases from V and 2 from J, leaving 2 bases between them. The CDR3 reads CATSRDTYEQYF. The CDR3 nucleotides are TGTGCCACCAGCAGAGATACCTACGAGCAGTACTTC.

In its sample, this clonotype was seen a few times. The chain employs TRBV6-1 and TRBJ2-5, with 8 nucleotides matching TRBD1. There are 14 residues in the CDR3. Germline trimming cut 5 bases from V and 3 bases from J; bases unmatched to any gene: 5. Looked up from germline, CDR1 is MNHNS and CDR2 is SASEGT. This CDR3 reads CASSRTGIEETQYF. The DNA for the CDR3 is TGTGCCAGCAGTCGGACAGGGATCGAAGAGACCCAGTACTTC.

CDR3 in DNA: TGCGCCAGCAGCTTCTCGGGCAGGACTTCCTACGAGCAGTACTTC. Amino acids: CASSFSGRTSYEQYF. This sequence joins TRBV5-1 and TRBJ2-7, with D perhaps TRBD2 (5 bases). CDR1 SGHRS and CDR2 YFSETQ come from the germline V gene. Trimming pared 2 bases from V and 1 base from J, leaving 13 bases between. This CDR3 is built from 15 residues.

The chain carries TRBV7-6 and TRBJ2-2; 10 positions match TRBD1. The CDR3 covers 17 residues. Germline CDR1 is SGHVS and CDR2 is FNYEAQ. The ends lost 0 bases at V and 8 bases at J; junction bases unmatched: 9. The CDR3 coding sequence is TGTGCCAGCAGCTTAGCGCCGGGACAGGGGCTACAGGGGGAGCTGTTTTTT. Its protein is CASSLAPGQGLQGELFF.

Only a few counts were recorded for this clonotype. V usage is TRBV10-3 and J usage is TRBJ2-3; a weak D match, TRBD2 (7 bases). V was pared by 10 bases and J by 6 bases, with 17 bases between. Per germline, CDR1 ENHRY and CDR2 SYGVKD. This CDR3 has 13 amino acids. The CDR3 bases are TGTGCCACCAACGCGGGGGCTGGTGATACGCAGTATTTT. Translation gives CATNAGAGDTQYF.

CDR3 bases: TGTGCCACCAATCCGGGTCGACTCCTCTACGAGCAGTACTTC. It specifies CATNPGRLLYEQYF. The chain is built from TRBV6-2 or TRBV6-3 and TRBJ2-7, with D unresolved. V gave up 10 bases and J gave up 3 bases, with 19 bases separating them. The CDR3 totals 14 residues. Germline CDR1 MNHEY, CDR2 SVGEGT.

This rearrangement joins TRBV5-1 to TRBJ1-2, with D tentatively TRBD1 (6 bases). CDR1 SGHRS and CDR2 YFSETQ come from the germline V gene. Trimming left V 6 bases short and J 3 bases short, with 12 bases between. CDR3 length: 13 amino acids. In DNA, the CDR3 is TGCGCCAGCATGCAGGGGCCAGACTATGGCTACACCTTC. Its translation is CASMQGPDYGYTF.

This clonotype has at least ten counts. This sequence joins TRBV6-5 and TRBJ2-5; 10 bases align to TRBD1. Germline CDR1 reads MNHEY; CDR2 reads SVGAGI. V lost 9 bases and J lost 6; bases outside the gene matches: 13. This CDR3 is 15 amino acids long. CDR3: CASTRGGDRGQTQYF. As DNA, the CDR3 is TGTGCCAGTACAAGAGGTGGAGACAGGGGGCAGACCCAGTACTTC.

This clonotype has a handful of counts. The chain uses TRBV6-1 and TRBJ2-1, with D possibly being TRBD1 (6 bases). The CDR3 totals 15 residues. CDR1 and CDR2 (germline): MNHNS, SASEGT. The V end was cut by 6 bases, the J end by 0 bases, with 12 bases between. CDR3 sequence: CASRDGQSSYNEQFF. DNA of the CDR3: TGTGCCAGCAGGGACGGACAGAGCTCCTACAATGAGCAGTTCTTC.

V and J are TRBV29-1 and TRBJ2-5; D is unresolved. This CDR3 has 12 residues. From germline, CDR1 is SQVTM and CDR2 ANQGSEA. V gave up 8 bases and J gave up 2 bases, with 12 bases separating them. CDR3 sequence: CSIYSLQETQYF. The DNA for the CDR3 is TGCAGCATATACTCCTTGCAAGAGACCCAGTACTTC.

The gene calls are TRBV29-1 and TRBJ2-2, with D unclear. Deletions cut 1 base from V and 2 bases from J, with 5 bases between. Germline loops: CDR1 SQVTM, CDR2 ANQGSEA. The CDR3 totals 13 residues. In DNA form, the CDR3 reads TGCAGCGTTGAAGCGGGCAACACCGGGGAGCTGTTTTTT. Translation gives CSVEAGNTGELFF.

V usage is TRBV14 and J usage is TRBJ2-7; TRBD1 might be the D (5 bases). The V gene lost 3 bases and the J gene lost 0 bases, with 9 bases spanning the gap. From germline, CDR1 is SGHDN and CDR2 FVKESK. This CDR3 region has 14 residues. The CDR3 nucleotides are TGTGCCAGCAGCCAGGACATTTTCTCCTACGAGCAGTACTTC. Protein sequence: CASSQDIFSYEQYF.

This clonotype was seen a few times. This CDR3 is CASSLGLAGDPSYNEQFF. The CDR3 DNA sequence: TGCGCCAGCAGCTTGGGACTAGCGGGAGACCCATCCTACAATGAGCAGTTCTTC. This rearrangement joins TRBV5-1 to TRBJ2-1; 12 bases match TRBD2. Trimming cost V 0 bases and J 1 base; bases outside gene matches: 5. The CDR3 has 18 residues. CDR1 is SGHRS, CDR2 YFSETQ, per germline.

Only a few counts were recorded for this clonotype. This sequence joins TRBV20-1 and TRBJ2-5; TRBD2 matches 7 bases. The V gene end was trimmed by 0 bases and the J gene end by 9 bases; junction bases not matched to a gene: 16. The germline V gene has CDR1 DFQATT and CDR2 SNEGSKA (reference sequence). This CDR3 has 16 amino acids. The CDR3 DNA is TGCAGTGCTAGAGATGGGAGGGCCCAATCCACTTTGTCCCAGTACTTC. Translating gives CSARDGRAQSTLSQYF.

This clonotype was seen ten or more times. The chain combines TRBV4-3 with TRBJ1-1; 7 bases are a match to TRBD1. V trimming: 5 bases; J trimming: 5 bases; junction bases outside the gene matches: 8. This CDR3 has 14 amino acids. Germline CDR1 is LGHNA and CDR2 is YSLEER. CDR3 DNA: TGCGCCAGCAGCGGACAGGCTCGGGGGACTGAAGCTTTCTTT. Translated: CASSGQARGTEAFF.

This clonotype was picked up many times. The chain combines TRBV12-3 or TRBV12-4 with TRBJ2-4; the match to TRBD1 covers 8 bases. V was clipped by 6 bases and J by 4 bases; unmatched bases: 11. The CDR3 has 16 residues. As DNA, the CDR3 is TGTGCCAGCAGCCCACCACCGGGACAGGCTAAAAACATTCAGTACTTC. Translating gives CASSPPPGQAKNIQYF.

There are a few counts of this clonotype. The CDR3 protein is CASSSGTYEKLFF. DNA of the CDR3: TGTGCCAGCAGCAGCGGGACGTATGAAAAACTGTTTTTT. The chain has TRBV28 and TRBJ1-4; D perhaps matches TRBD1 (5 bases). The V gene lost 6 bases and the J gene lost 6 bases, with 11 bases spanning the gap. This CDR3 comprises 13 residues. The germline gives CDR1 MDHEN, CDR2 SYDVKM.

A few counts support this clonotype. The V and J genes are TRBV7-2 and TRBJ2-7; 7 bases map to TRBD1. The CDR3 spans 17 residues. With 4 bases clipped from V and 2 bases from J, the junction kept 14 bases outside the gene matches. The V gene's germline CDR1 is SGHTA and CDR2 FQGNSA. This CDR3 is CASSSSVGGSVTYEQYF. Here the CDR3 DNA reads TGTGCCAGCAGCTCATCCGTAGGGGGCTCCGTTACCTACGAGCAGTACTTC.

The chain is built from TRBV6-2 or TRBV6-3 and TRBJ1-1; D gene unclear. This CDR3 spans 13 amino acids. The V end was cut by 2 bases, the J end by 4 bases, with 8 bases between. The germline V gene encodes CDR1 MNHEY and CDR2 SVGEGT. CDR3 bases: TGTGCCAGCAGTTACATGGGTGGCACTGAAGCTTTCTTT. Its translation: CASSYMGGTEAFF.

J is TRBJ2-7 and V is TRBV18, with D possibly TRBD1 on 5 matching bases. CDR1 and CDR2 (germline): KGHSH, LQKENI. The CDR3 length is 17 residues. V dropped 2 bases and J dropped 4 bases, with 21 bases sitting between them. The CDR3 protein is CASSPIAWEQERYEQYF. The CDR3 DNA reads TGTGCCAGCTCACCAATTGCGTGGGAACAGGAGAGGTACGAGCAGTACTTC.